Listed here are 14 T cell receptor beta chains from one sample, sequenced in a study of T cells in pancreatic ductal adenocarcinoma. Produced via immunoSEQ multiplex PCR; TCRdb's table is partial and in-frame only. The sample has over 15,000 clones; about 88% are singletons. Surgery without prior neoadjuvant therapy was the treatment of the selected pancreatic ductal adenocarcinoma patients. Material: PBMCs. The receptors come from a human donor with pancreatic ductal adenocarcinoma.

The CDR3 coding sequence is TGTGCCAGCTCACCGGCAGGGATCTACAATGAGCAGTTCTTC. Translation gives CASSPAGIYNEQFF. The rearrangement uses TRBV18 and TRBJ2-1; possible D gene TRBD1, 5 bases. V shed 3 bases and J shed 3 bases, with 9 bases lying between them. From germline, CDR1 is KGHSH and CDR2 LQKENI. This CDR3 spans 14 amino acids.

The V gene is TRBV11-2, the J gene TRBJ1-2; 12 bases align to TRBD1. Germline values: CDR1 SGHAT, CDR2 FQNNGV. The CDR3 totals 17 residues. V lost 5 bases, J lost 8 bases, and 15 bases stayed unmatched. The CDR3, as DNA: TGTGCCAGCAGCATTACCGGGACAGGGGGCTCCTTTAGGGGCTACACCTTC. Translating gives CASSITGTGGSFRGYTF. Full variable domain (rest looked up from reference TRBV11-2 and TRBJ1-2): EAGVAQSPRYKIIEKRQSVAFWCNPISGHATLYWYQQILGQGPKLLIQFQNNGVVDDSQLPKDRFSAERLKGVDSTLKIQPAKLEDSAVYLCASSITGTGGSFRGYTFGSGTRLTVV.

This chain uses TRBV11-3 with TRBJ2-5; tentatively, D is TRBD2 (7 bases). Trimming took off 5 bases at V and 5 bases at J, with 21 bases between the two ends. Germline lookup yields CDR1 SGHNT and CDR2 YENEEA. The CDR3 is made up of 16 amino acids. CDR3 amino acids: CASSHIGGGAGETQYF. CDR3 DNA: TGTGCCAGCAGCCATATTGGAGGGGGGGCGGGCGAGACCCAGTACTTC.

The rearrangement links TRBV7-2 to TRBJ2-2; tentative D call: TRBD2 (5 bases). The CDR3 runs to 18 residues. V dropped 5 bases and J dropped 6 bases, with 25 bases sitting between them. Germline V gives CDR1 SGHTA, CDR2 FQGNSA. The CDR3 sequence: CASSPRALGLTTAGELFF. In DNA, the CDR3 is TGTGCCAGCAGCCCCCGGGCGTTAGGACTGACTACCGCCGGGGAGCTGTTTTTT. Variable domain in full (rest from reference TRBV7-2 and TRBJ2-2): GAGVSQSPSNKVTEKGKDVELRCDPISGHTALYWYRQSLGQGLEFLIYFQGNSAPDKSGLPSDRFSAERTGGSVSTLTIQRTQQEDSAVYLCASSPRALGLTTAGELFFGEGSRLTVL.

CDR3 sequence: CASSLSYGGLGETQYF. In nucleotides, the CDR3 is TGTGCCAGCAGTTTATCGTATGGGGGGTTAGGGGAGACCCAGTACTTC. The V call is TRBV27, the J call TRBJ2-5; D is possibly TRBD2 (6 bases). The CDR3 loop spans 16 amino acids. The V end lost 0 bases, the J end lost 5 bases, and 16 bases lay between the germline ends. Per germline, CDR1 MNHEY and CDR2 SMNVEV (reference sequence).

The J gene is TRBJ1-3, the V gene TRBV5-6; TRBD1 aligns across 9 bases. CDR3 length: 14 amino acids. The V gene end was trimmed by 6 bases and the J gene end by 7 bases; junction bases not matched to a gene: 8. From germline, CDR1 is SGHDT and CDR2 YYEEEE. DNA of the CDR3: TGTGCCAGCATCGAGATGACAGGGGGGAACACCATATATTTT. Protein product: CASIEMTGGNTIYF. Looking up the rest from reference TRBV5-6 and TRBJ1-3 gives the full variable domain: DAGVTQSPTHLIKTRGQQVTLRCSPKSGHDTVSWYQQALGQGPQFIFQYYEEEERQRGNFPDRFSGHQFPNYSSELNVNALLLGDSALYLCASIEMTGGNTIYFGEGSWLTVV.

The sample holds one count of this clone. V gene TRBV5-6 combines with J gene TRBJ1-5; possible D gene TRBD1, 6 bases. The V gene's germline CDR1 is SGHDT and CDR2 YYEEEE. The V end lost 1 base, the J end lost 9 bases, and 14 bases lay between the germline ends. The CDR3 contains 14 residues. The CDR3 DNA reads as TGTGCCAGCAGCTTGAGGGGGTTAGGTGGGCCCCAGCATTTT. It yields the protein CASSLRGLGGPQHF.

The DNA for the CDR3 is TGTGCCAGCAGCTTGGGGTTAGGGGGCGGCTCCTACGAGCAGTACTTC. Translating gives CASSLGLGGGSYEQYF. The V gene is TRBV5-6, the J gene TRBJ2-7; 7 bases map to TRBD1. Germline-derived CDR1 and CDR2 are SGHDT and YYEEEE. This CDR3 is built from 16 residues. V lost 0 bases and J lost 0; bases outside the gene matches: 6.

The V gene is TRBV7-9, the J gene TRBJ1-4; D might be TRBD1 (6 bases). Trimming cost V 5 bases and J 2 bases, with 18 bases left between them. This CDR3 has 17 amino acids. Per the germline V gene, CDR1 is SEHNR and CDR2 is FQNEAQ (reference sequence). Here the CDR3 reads CASSPRGGAATNEKLFF. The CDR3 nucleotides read TGTGCCAGCAGCCCAAGGGGGGGGGCGGCGACTAATGAAAAACTGTTTTTT.

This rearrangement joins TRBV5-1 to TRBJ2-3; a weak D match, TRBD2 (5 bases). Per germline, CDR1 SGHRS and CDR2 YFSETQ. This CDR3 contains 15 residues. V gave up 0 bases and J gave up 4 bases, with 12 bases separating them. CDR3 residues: CASSLVSGSPDTQYF. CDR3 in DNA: TGCGCCAGCAGCTTGGTTTCGGGGTCCCCAGATACGCAGTATTTT.

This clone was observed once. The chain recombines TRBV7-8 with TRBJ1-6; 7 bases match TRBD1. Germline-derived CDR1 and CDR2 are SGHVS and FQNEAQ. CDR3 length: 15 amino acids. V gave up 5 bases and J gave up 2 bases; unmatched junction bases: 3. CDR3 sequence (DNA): TGTGCCAGCAGCGCGGGACAGACCTATAATTCACCCCTCCACTTT. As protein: CASSAGQTYNSPLHF.

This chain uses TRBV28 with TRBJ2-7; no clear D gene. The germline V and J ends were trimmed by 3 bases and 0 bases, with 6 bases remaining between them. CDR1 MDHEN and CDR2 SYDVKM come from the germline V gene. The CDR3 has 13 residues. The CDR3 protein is CASSFRISYEQYF. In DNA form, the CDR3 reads TGTGCCAGCAGTTTCCGTATCTCCTACGAGCAGTACTTC.

The CDR3 DNA sequence: TGTGCCAGCAGCTTGGCCGGAAGGAGATACGAGCAGTACTTC. This gives the protein CASSLAGRRYEQYF. The chain recombines TRBV5-4 with TRBJ2-7; D ambiguous. V was shortened by 0 bases and J by 4 bases, with 11 bases between the two germline ends. CDR3 size: 14 residues. Germline-derived CDR1 and CDR2 are SGHNT and YYREEE (reference sequence).

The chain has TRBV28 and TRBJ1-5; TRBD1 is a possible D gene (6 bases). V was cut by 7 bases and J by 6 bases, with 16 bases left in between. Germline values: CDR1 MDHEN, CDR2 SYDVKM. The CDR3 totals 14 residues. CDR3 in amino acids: CASTTRDNRQPQHF. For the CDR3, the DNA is TGTGCCAGCACTACCCGGGACAACCGTCAGCCCCAGCATTTT.